A single T cell receptor beta chain is shown here with its context. The data belong to a study of blood T cell repertoires in COVID-19. Study background: Sites across the United States, Italy and Spain contributed samples from acute and convalescent COVID-19. Sample material is recorded as cDNA or gDNA derived from T cells, B-cell-depleted T cells, or PBMCs.

CDR3 length equals 13 residues. The V gene lost 7 bases and the J gene lost 6 bases, with 15 bases spanning the gap. CDR1 and CDR2 from the germline V gene are MNHEY and SVGAGI. Methods used by the authors: Nucleated cell number was recorded as an estimate derived from reference gene primer amplification. Data came from immunoSEQ multiplex PCR; TCRdb stores just in-frame clones and leaves some out. That table supplies the V and J calls and clone size; D and trimming were determined from the DNA. The sample records 350,000 to 450,000 clones, about 89% being singletons. The age range of participants was about 18 to 90 years, with residence in about two dozen US areas.

The specimen was PBMCs or T cells enriched from blood (not recorded which). This receptor was identified in a woman aged 40 to 50 who had been exposed to COVID-19. V and J are TRBV6-5 and TRBJ1-2; D is unclear. The CDR3 sequence: CASKIGRRDGYTF. The CDR3 nucleotides read TGTGCCAGCAAAATCGGGAGGCGAGATGGCTACACCTTC.